These T cell receptor beta chains were read from a single sample in a study of immune cell composition in non-small cell lung cancer. TCRdb's copy holds only in-frame clones and misses some; the assay was immunoSEQ multiplex PCR. The sample lists 13,000 to 15,000 clones; roughly 80% were seen once. The sample comprised lung tumor tissue. These receptors all come from a human donor with non-small cell lung cancer. Each CDR3 is given with its conserved first and last residue. The D gene is left open where the match is weak. Clone size is not always given. Where it is, it says once, few, many or a class for expanded clones.

abundance	j_gene	d_gene	v_gene	CDR3nt	CDR3aa
NA	TRBJ1-5	TRBD1	TRBV2	TGTGCCAGCAGTCAACAGGGGAGAGGCAATCAGCCCCAGCATTTT	CASSQQGRGNQPQHF
NA	TRBJ2-3	TRBD2	TRBV5-5	TGTGCCAGCAGCGAATTAGGACTAGCGGACACAGATACGCAGTATTTT	CASSELGLADTDTQYF
NA	TRBJ1-2	NA	TRBV11-2	TGTGCCAGCAGCTTCAATGGGGGGGGCGACTATGGCTACACCTTC	CASSFNGGGDYGYTF
NA	TRBJ1-5	NA	TRBV11-2	TGTGCCAGCAGCTTAATTCCAAATAGCAATCAGCCCCAGCATTTT	CASSLIPNSNQPQHF
once	TRBJ2-7	TRBD2	TRBV7-2	TGTGCCAGCAGCACAGACGGACTAGCGGGATTTAAGTACTTC	CASSTDGLAGFKYF
NA	TRBJ2-2	TRBD2	TRBV7-6	TGTGCCAGCAGCGCCCGACAGGGGACTAGCGGGCTCGCGAACACCGGGGAGCTGTTTTTT	CASSARQGTSGLANTGELFF
NA	TRBJ2-1	NA	TRBV7-8	TGTGCCAGCAGCTTAACAGGGAGCTCCTACAATGAGCAGTTCTTC	CASSLTGSSYNEQFF
NA	TRBJ2-3	NA	TRBV6-4	TGTGCCAGCAGTGAAAGCGGGAGCACAGATACGCAGTATTTT	CASSESGSTDTQYF
NA	TRBJ2-7	TRBD2	TRBV7-2	TGTGCCAGCAGCCTAGGACTAGCGGGAGCCGAGCAGTACTTC	CASSLGLAGAEQYF
NA	TRBJ2-7	TRBD2	TRBV10-1	TGCGCCAGAATGCGCGAACAGAGACTAGCGGCTTCCTACGAGCAGTACTTC	CARMREQRLAASYEQYF
NA	TRBJ2-3	TRBD2	TRBV5-1	TGCGCCAGCAGCTGGGGGACTAGCGGGTCAAGCACAGATACGCAGTATTTT	CASSWGTSGSSTDTQYF
NA	TRBJ2-5	TRBD2	TRBV25-1	TGTGCCAGCAGTCTCAGCGGGGGGCAAGAGACCCAGTACTTC	CASSLSGGQETQYF
NA	TRBJ1-4	NA	TRBV18	TGTGCCAGCTCCCCGGGAGTGGATGAAAAACTGTTTTTT	CASSPGVDEKLFF
once	TRBJ2-7	TRBD1	TRBV30	TGTGCCTGGTCGGACAGGGACAAGCAGTACTTC	CAWSDRDKQYF
NA	TRBJ1-1	NA	TRBV28	TGTGCCACAGGGGTTTGGAGAAAGAACACTGAAGCTTTCTTT	CATGVWRKNTEAFF
NA	TRBJ1-3	TRBD1	TRBV19	TGTGCCAGCCGGACAGGGGGAACTGGAAACACCATATATTTT	CASRTGGTGNTIYF
once	TRBJ2-5	NA	TRBV15	TGTGCCACCAGCAGTTGGGACTCAAAAGAGACCCAGTACTTC	CATSSWDSKETQYF
NA	TRBJ2-3	NA	TRBV7-9	TGTGCCAGCAGCTCGTCGGGGAACACAGATACGCAGTATTTT	CASSSSGNTDTQYF
NA	TRBJ2-3	NA	TRBV18	TGTGCCAGCTCAGATAGAGATACGCAGTATTTT	CASSDRDTQYF
NA	TRBJ2-7	NA	TRBV6-1	TGTGCCAGCAGTGTGAGACAGCGCGCTACCGCATTTTACGAGCAGTACTTC	CASSVRQRATAFYEQYF
NA	TRBJ2-7	NA	TRBV5-1	TGCGCCAGCAGTTATGGCGGGAACGAGCAGTACTTC	CASSYGGNEQYF
NA	TRBJ2-5	NA	TRBV5-5	TGTGCCAGCAGCGCCCACAAGCGACAGGACGCCGAAGAGACCCAGTACTTC	CASSAHKRQDAEETQYF
NA	TRBJ1-5	NA	TRBV11-3	TGTGCCAGCAGCTATAGCAATCAGCCCCAGCATTTT	CASSYSNQPQHF
NA	TRBJ1-4	NA	TRBV14	TGTGCCAGCAGCCCGTTTCCGGGAGACGTTAATGAAAAACTGTTTTTT	CASSPFPGDVNEKLFF
few	TRBJ1-1	TRBD1	TRBV10-1	TGCGCCAGTGGGAGGCAGGGGGCACCCCCAGTCTTT	CASGRQGAPPVF
once	TRBJ2-7	NA	TRBV5-1	TGCGCCAGCAGCTTGGGGGGCCAGGGGGGGGACGAGCAGTACTTC	CASSLGGQGGDEQYF
NA	TRBJ2-7	NA	TRBV18	TGTGCCAGCTCACCACAAGCAGCGCTTTCCTACGAGCAGTACTTC	CASSPQAALSYEQYF
once	TRBJ2-3	NA	TRBV27	TGTGCCAGCAGTTCGACCCCGGACTACCGCACAGATACGCAGTATTTT	CASSSTPDYRTDTQYF
NA	TRBJ1-2	NA	TRBV28	TGTGCCAGCAGTTTTAAAACTGGCTACACCTTC	CASSFKTGYTF
NA	TRBJ2-7	NA	TRBV28	TGTGCCAGCAGGGAAGGCGGCTCCTACGAGCAGTACTTC	CASREGGSYEQYF
NA	TRBJ1-2	NA	TRBV19	TGTGCCAGTAGTCAGCCTGAAACCCCAGGGAGCCACACCTTC	CASSQPETPGSHTF